This T cell receptor beta chain was identified during a study of T cell responses to AZD1222 COVID-19 vaccine. For the study at large: Second-dose intervals near 4 or 12 weeks were combined. Study-level findings and limits: Females outnumbered males among donors, who were mostly white British; clonal diversity was possibly underestimated.

This clone was counted once. Its antigen is still unknown. The CDR3 consists of 15 residues. In germline, CDR1 is SNHLY, CDR2 FYNNEI. Trimming pared 4 bases from V and 6 bases from J, leaving 16 bases between. Assay used: immunoSEQ multiplex PCR; TCRdb lists only in-frame clones, some missing. The data show approximately 74,000 clones, roughly 90% seen once. This chain uses TRBV2 with TRBJ1-5, with D unclear. The clonotype comes from an adult in good health. The starting material was peripheral blood, obtained on day 0 of AZD1222 vaccination. Written as DNA, the CDR3 is TGTGCCAGCAGTGTCGATGGAAGAGGGAGTCAGCCCCAGCATTTT. Translating gives CASSVDGRGSQPQHF. The full variable domain, with the rest looked up from reference TRBV2 and TRBJ1-5, is EPEVTQTPSHQVTQMGQEVILRCVPISNHLYFYWYRQILGQKVEFLVSFYNNEISEKSEIFDDQFSVERPDGSNFTLKIRSTKLEDSAMYFCASSVDGRGSQPQHFGDGTRLSIL.